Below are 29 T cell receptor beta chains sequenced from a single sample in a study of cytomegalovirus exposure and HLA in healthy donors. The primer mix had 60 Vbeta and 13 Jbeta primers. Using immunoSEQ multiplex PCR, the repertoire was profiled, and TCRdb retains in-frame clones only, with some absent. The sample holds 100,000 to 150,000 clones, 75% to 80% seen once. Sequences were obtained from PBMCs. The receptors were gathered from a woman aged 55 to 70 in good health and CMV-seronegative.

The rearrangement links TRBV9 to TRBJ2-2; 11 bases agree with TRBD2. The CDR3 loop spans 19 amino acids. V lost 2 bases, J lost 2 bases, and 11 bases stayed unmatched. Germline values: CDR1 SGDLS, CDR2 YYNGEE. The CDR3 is CASSVVASGGLPNTGELFF. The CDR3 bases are TGTGCCAGCAGCGTCGTTGCTAGCGGGGGGCTTCCCAACACCGGGGAGCTGTTTTTT.

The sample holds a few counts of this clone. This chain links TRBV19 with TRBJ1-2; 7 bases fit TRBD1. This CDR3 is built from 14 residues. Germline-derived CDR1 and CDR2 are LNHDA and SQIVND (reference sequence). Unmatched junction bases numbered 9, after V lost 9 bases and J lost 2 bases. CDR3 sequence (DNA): TGTGCCAGCGTCCCCCCGGGACAGAACTATGGCTACACCTTC. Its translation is CASVPPGQNYGYTF.

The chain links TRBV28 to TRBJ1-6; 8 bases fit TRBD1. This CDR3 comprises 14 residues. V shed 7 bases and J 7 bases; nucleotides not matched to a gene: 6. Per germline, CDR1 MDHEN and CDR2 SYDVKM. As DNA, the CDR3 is TGTGCCAGCACCAGGGACAGGACGAATTCACCCCTCCACTTT. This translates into CASTRDRTNSPLHF.

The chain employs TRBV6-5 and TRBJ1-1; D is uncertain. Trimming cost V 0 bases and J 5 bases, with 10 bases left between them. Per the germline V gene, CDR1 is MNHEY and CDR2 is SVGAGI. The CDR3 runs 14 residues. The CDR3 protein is CASSYSIPGTEAFF. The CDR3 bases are TGTGCCAGCAGTTACTCGATCCCGGGGACTGAAGCTTTCTTT.

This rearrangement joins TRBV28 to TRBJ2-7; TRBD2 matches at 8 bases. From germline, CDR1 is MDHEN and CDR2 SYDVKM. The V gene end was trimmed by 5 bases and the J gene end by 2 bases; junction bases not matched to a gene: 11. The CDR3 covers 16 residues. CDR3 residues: CASSGGSGSVPYEQYF. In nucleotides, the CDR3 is TGTGCCAGCAGTGGGGGAAGCGGGAGTGTACCCTACGAGCAGTACTTC. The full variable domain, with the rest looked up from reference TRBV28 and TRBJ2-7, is DVKVTQSSRYLVKRTGEKVFLECVQDMDHENMFWYRQDPGLGLRLIYFSYDVKMKEKGDIPEGYSVSREKKERFSLILESASTNQTSMYLCASSGGSGSVPYEQYFGPGTRLTVT.

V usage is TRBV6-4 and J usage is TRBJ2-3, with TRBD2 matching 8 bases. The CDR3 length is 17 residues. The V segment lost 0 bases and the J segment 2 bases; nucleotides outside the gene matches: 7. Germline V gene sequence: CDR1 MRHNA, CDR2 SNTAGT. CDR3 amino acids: CASSDSRSSGPTDTQYF. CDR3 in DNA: TGTGCCAGCAGTGACTCGAGGTCTAGCGGGCCCACAGATACGCAGTATTTT.

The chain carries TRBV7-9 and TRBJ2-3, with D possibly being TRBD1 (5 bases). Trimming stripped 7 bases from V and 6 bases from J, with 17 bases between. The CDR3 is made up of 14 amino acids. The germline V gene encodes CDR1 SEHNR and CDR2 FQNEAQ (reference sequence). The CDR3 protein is CASNRPGSWDTQYF. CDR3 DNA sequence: TGTGCCAGCAACAGACCAGGGTCATGGGATACGCAGTATTTT.

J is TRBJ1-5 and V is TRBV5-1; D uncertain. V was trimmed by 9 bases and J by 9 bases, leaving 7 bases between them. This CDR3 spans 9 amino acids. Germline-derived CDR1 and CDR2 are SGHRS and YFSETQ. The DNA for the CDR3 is TGCGCCACCTTCGGGCCCCAGCATTTT. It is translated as CATFGPQHF.

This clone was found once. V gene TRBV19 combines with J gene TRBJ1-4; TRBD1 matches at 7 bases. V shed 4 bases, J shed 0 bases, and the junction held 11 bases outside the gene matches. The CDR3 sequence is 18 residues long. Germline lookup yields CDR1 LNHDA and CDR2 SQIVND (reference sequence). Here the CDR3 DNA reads TGTGCCAGTAGTACGGGCCGGGACAGCCAAGCAACTAATGAAAAACTGTTTTTT. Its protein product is CASSTGRDSQATNEKLFF.

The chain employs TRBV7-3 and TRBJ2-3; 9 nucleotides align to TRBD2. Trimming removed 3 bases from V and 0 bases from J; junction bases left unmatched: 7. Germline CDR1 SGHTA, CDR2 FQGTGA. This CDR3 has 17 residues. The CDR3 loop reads CASSFRGLAASTDTQYF. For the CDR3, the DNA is TGTGCCAGCAGCTTCCGGGGACTAGCAGCGAGCACAGATACGCAGTATTTT. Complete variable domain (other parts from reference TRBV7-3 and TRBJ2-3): GAGVSQTPSNKVTEKGKYVELRCDPISGHTALYWYRQSLGQGPEFLIYFQGTGAADDSGLPNDRFFAVRPEGSVSTLKIQRTERGDSAVYLCASSFRGLAASTDTQYFGPGTRLTVL.

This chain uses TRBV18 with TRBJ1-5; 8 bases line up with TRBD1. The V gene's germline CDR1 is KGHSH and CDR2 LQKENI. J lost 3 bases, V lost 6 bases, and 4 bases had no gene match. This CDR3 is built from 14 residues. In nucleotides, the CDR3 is TGTGCCAGCTCCGGACAGGGACTCAATCAGCCCCAGCATTTT. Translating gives CASSGQGLNQPQHF.

CDR3 amino acids: CASSLNGRETQYF. The CDR3 DNA reads as TGTGCCAGCAGCTTAAATGGGAGAGAGACCCAGTACTTC. This sequence joins TRBV7-3 and TRBJ2-5; TRBD2 is a possible D gene (5 bases). The CDR3 contains 13 residues. Trimming cost V 1 base and J 4 bases, with 7 bases left between them. Per the germline V gene, CDR1 is SGHTA and CDR2 is FQGTGA. Variable domain in full (rest from reference TRBV7-3 and TRBJ2-5): GAGVSQTPSNKVTEKGKYVELRCDPISGHTALYWYRQSLGQGPEFLIYFQGTGAADDSGLPNDRFFAVRPEGSVSTLKIQRTERGDSAVYLCASSLNGRETQYFGPGTRLLVL.

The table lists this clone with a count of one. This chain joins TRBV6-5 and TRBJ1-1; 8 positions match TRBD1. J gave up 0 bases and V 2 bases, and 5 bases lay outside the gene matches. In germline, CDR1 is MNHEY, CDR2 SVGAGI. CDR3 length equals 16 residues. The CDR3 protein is CASSYGQGAVNTEAFF. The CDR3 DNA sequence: TGTGCCAGCAGTTACGGGCAGGGGGCTGTGAACACTGAAGCTTTCTTT.

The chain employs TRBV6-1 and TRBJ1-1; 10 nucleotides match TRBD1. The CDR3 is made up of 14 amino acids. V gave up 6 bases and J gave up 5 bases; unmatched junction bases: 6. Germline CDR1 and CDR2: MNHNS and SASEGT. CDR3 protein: CASSQRTGGTEAFF. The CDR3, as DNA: TGTGCCAGCAGCCAACGGACAGGGGGTACTGAAGCTTTCTTT.

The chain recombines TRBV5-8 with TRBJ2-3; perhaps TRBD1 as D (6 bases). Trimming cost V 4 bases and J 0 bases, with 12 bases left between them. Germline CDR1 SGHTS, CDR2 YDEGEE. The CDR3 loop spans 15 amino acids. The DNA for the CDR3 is TGTGCCAGCAGCCCCTGGACAGAGAGCACAGATACGCAGTATTTT. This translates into CASSPWTESTDTQYF.

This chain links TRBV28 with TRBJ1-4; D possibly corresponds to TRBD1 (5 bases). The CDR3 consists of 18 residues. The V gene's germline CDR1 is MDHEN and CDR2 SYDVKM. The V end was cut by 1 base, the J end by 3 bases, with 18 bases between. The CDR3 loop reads CASSLYDSPQWANEKLFF. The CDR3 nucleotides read TGTGCCAGCAGTTTATATGACAGCCCACAGTGGGCTAATGAAAAACTGTTTTTT.

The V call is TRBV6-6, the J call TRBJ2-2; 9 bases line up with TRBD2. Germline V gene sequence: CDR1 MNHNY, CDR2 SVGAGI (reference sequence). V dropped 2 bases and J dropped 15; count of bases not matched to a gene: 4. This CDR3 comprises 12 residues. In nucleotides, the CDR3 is TGTGCCAGCAGTTACGCTAGCGGGACGTTGTTTTTT. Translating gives CASSYASGTLFF.

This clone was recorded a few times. Written as DNA, the CDR3 is TGTGCCAGCTCACCACCGAGGGGGGGAACCTACGAGCAGTACTTC. It specifies CASSPPRGGTYEQYF. V and J are TRBV18 and TRBJ2-7; possibly TRBD2 for D (7 bases). Germline assignment: CDR1 KGHSH and CDR2 LQKENI. The CDR3 extends over 15 amino acids. Trimming shortened V by 0 bases and J by 2 bases, and 11 bases separated the two germline ends.

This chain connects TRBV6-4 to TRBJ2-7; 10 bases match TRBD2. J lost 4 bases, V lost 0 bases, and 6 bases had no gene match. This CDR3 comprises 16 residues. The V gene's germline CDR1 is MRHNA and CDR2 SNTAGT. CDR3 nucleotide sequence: TGTGCCAGCAGTGACTCGTCTAGCGGGGGAAAGTACGAGCAGTACTTC. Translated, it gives CASSDSSSGGKYEQYF.

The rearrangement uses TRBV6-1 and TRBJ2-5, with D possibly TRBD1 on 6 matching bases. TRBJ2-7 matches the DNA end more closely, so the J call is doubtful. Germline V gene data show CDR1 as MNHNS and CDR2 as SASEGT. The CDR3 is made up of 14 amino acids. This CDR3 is CASSEDTGFYEQYF. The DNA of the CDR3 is TGTGCCAGCAGTGAAGATACAGGGTTCTACGAGCAGTACTTC.

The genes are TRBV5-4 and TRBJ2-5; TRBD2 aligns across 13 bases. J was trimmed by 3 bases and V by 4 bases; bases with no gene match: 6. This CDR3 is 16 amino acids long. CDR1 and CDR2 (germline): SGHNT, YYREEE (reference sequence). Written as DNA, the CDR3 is TGTGCCAGCAGCACCGGGGGGACTAGCGGGAAAGAGACCCAGTACTTC. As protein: CASSTGGTSGKETQYF.

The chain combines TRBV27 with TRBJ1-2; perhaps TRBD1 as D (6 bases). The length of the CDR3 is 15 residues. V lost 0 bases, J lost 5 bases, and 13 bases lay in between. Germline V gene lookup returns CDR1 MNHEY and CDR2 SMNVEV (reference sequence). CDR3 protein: CASSLSYRVGYGYTF. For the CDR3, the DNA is TGTGCCAGCAGTTTATCCTACAGGGTGGGGTATGGCTACACCTTC.

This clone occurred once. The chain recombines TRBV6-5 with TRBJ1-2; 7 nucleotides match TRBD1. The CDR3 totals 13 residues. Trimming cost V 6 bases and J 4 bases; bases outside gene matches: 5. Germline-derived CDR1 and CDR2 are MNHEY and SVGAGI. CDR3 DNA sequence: TGTGCCAGCAGGACCGGGACAGCCTATGGCTACACCTTC. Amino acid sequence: CASRTGTAYGYTF.

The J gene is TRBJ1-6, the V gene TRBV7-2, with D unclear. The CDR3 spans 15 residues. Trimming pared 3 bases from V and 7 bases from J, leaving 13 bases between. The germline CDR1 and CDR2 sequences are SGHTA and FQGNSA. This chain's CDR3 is CASSFRLIDNSPLHF. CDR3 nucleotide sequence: TGTGCCAGCAGCTTCCGACTGATCGACAATTCACCCCTCCACTTT.

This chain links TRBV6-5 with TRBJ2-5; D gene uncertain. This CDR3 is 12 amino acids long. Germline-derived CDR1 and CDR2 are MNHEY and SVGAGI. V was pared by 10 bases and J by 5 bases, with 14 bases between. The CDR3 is CATRSQEETQYF. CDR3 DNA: TGTGCCACCCGAAGCCAAGAGGAGACCCAGTACTTC.

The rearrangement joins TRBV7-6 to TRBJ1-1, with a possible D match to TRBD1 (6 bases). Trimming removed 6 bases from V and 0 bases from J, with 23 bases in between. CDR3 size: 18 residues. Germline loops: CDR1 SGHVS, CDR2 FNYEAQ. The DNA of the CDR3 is TGTGCCAGCAGGCCCAAGCCTTCGACAGGCACCGTGAACACTGAAGCTTTCTTT. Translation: CASRPKPSTGTVNTEAFF. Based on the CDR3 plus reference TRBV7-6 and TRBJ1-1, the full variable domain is GAGVSQSPRYKVTKRGQDVALRCDPISGHVSLYWYRQALGQGPEFLTYFNYEAQQDKSGLPNDRFSAERPEGSISTLTIQRTEQRDSAMYRCASRPKPSTGTVNTEAFFGQGTRLTVV.

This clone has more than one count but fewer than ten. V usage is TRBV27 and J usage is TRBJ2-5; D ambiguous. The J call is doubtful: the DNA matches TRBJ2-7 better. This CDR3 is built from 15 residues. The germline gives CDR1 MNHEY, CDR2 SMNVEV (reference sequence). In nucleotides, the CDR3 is TGTGCCAGCAAGACCGTGATTGGATGGGGCTACGAGCAGTACTTC. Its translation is CASKTVIGWGYEQYF.

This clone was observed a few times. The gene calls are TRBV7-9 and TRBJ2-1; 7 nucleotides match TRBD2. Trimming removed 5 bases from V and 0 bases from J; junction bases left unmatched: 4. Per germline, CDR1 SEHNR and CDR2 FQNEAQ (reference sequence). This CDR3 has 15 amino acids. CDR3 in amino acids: CASSPGGSSYNEQFF. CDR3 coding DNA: TGTGCCAGCAGCCCCGGGGGGAGCTCCTACAATGAGCAGTTCTTC.

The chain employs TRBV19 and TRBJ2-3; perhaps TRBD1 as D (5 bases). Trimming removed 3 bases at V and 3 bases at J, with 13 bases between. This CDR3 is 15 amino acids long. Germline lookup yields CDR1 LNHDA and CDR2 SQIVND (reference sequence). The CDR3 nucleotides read TGTGCCAGTAGTATTCAGGGCCTAAGAACAGATACGCAGTATTTT. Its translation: CASSIQGLRTDTQYF. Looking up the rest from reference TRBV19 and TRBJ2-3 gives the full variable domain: DGGITQSPKYLFRKEGQNVTLSCEQNLNHDAMYWYRQDPGQGLRLIYYSQIVNDFQKGDIAEGYSVSREKKESFPLTVTSAQKNPTAFYLCASSIQGLRTDTQYFGPGTRLTVL.